This T cell receptor (beta chain) was observed in a study of blood T cell repertoires in COVID-19. Libraries were prepared by immunoSEQ multiplex PCR; TCRdb keeps only in-frame clonotypes and omits some of them. The table lists some 320,000 clones, about nine tenths of them singletons. The V gene lost 5 bases and the J gene lost 3 bases, with 13 bases spanning the gap. The germline CDR1 and CDR2 sequences are SGHTA and FQGNSA. The CDR3 is made up of 14 amino acids. This TCR came from a man in his sixties who had recovered from COVID-19. The sequencing input was PBMCs or T cells enriched from blood (not recorded which). The chain is built from TRBV7-2 and TRBJ1-2, with D maybe TRBD1 (6 bases). This CDR3 is CASSRLGGDYGYTF. DNA of the CDR3: TGTGCCAGCAGCCGTTTAGGGGGAGACTATGGCTACACCTTC.